This T cell receptor beta chain was observed in a study of circulating and synovial CD4+ cells in juvenile arthritis. The length of the CDR3 is 13 residues. V lost 7 bases and J 13 bases, leaving 17 bases between the germline ends. The germline gives CDR1 LGHNT, CDR2 FRNRAP. Libraries were prepared by immunoSEQ multiplex PCR; TCRdb keeps only in-frame clonotypes and omits some of them. The sample includes about 33,000 clones, about 95% of them seen just once. Findings and limits, study-wide: Deeper sequencing increased measured overlap with synovial clonotypes.

Details on this clone: Antigen: not known.

The V call is TRBV12-5, the J call TRBJ1-6, with D uncertain. This TCR derives from a human donor with juvenile idiopathic arthritis. Sample: CD4+ T cells from blood. CDR3 coding DNA: TGTGCTAGTGCCCCTGACACCTCCCAGCCCCTCCACTTT. Its protein is CASAPDTSQPLHF.